The 27 T cell receptor beta chains given below trace back to one sample, sequenced in a study of T cells in Graves' hyperthyroidism and ophthalmopathy (dated by TCRdb to between 2019 and 2020). Library generation was performed with multiplex PCR. Instrument on record: Illumina HiSeq 2000. The TCR beta CDR3 regions were amplified from RNA transcripts. The first round of RT-PCR for the TCR CDR3 was performed with the HTBI primer set and the Qiagen OneStep RT-PCR kit. The public reads were quality trimmed at Q25 with fastp and then assembled into clones with MiXCR by TCRdb, keeping productive beta chains. Every distinct CDR3 protein forms one entry, paired with its most common genes and DNA. The sample table contains more than 500,000 distinct CDR3 sequences; only one count was recorded for around 16% of them. The leading ten clones occupy around 32% of the sample. The material sequenced was blood. These receptor sequences come from a woman in her thirties with Graves' ophthalmopathy.

The rearrangement uses TRBV7-6 and TRBJ2-5; D remains unclear. Trimming shortened V by 1 base and J by 2 bases, and 5 bases separated the two germline ends. The CDR3 is 13 amino acids. Germline CDR1 SGHVS, CDR2 FNYEAQ. The CDR3 DNA follows: TGTGCCAGCAGCTTAGAAACGCAAGAGACCCAGTACTTC. Its translation: CASSLETQETQYF. The variable domain in full, completed from reference TRBV7-6 and TRBJ2-5, reads GAGVSQSPRYKVTKRGQDVALRCDPISGHVSLYWYRQALGQGPEFLTYFNYEAQQDKSGLPNDRFSAERPEGSISTLTIQRTEQRDSAMYRCASSLETQETQYFGPGTRLLVL.

The J gene is TRBJ2-3, the V gene TRBV5-1; 11 bases match TRBD2. The J segment lost 2 bases and the V segment lost 4 bases, leaving 9 bases of the junction unmatched. The CDR3 is 17 amino acids. Per germline, CDR1 SGHRS and CDR2 YFSETQ. The CDR3, as DNA: TGCGCCAGCAGCCCAGGACTAGCGGGTCCATTCACAGATACGCAGTATTTT. Protein sequence: CASSPGLAGPFTDTQYF.

This clonotype was seen repeatedly, ten times or more. The V call is TRBV10-3, the J call TRBJ2-1; 12 bases fit TRBD2. The CDR3 runs 15 residues. Per germline, CDR1 ENHRY and CDR2 SYGVKD. The V and J ends lost 10 bases and 5 bases, in that order; junction bases with no gene match: 9. CDR3 in DNA: TGTGCCACCCAACTCGGACTAGCGGGAAACAATGAGCAGTTCTTC. It yields the protein CATQLGLAGNNEQFF.

J is TRBJ2-3 and V is TRBV5-1, with 12 bases identical to TRBD1. Germline V lookup: CDR1 SGHRS, CDR2 YFSETQ. The J segment lost 2 bases and the V segment lost 4 bases, leaving 5 bases of the junction unmatched. CDR3 length: 16 amino acids. CDR3 in amino acids: CASSLRDRGPTDTQYF. CDR3 nucleotide sequence: TGCGCCAGCAGCCTCCGGGACAGGGGGCCCACAGATACGCAGTATTTT.

This clonotype was seen just once. CDR3 DNA sequence: TGTGCCAGCAGTTTATTAACTAGCGGGAGCGGTGAGACCCAGTACTTC. This sequence encodes CASSLLTSGSGETQYF. This sequence joins TRBV12-3 or TRBV12-4 and TRBJ2-5, with 11 bases lining up with TRBD2. The CDR3 is 16 residues long. The ends lost 2 bases at V and 5 bases at J; junction bases unmatched: 7.

This clonotype was counted many times. The rearrangement uses TRBV6-1 and TRBJ2-7; TRBD1 matches at 7 bases. The V gene end was trimmed by 0 bases and the J gene end by 3 bases; junction bases not matched to a gene: 5. The CDR3 is 15 residues long. Germline V gene data show CDR1 as MNHNS and CDR2 as SASEGT. Written as DNA, the CDR3 is TGTGCCAGCAGTGAAGCATGGCAGGGGGTCTACGAGCAGTACTTC. Protein: CASSEAWQGVYEQYF.

This clonotype was seen repeatedly, ten times or more. The CDR3 bases are TGTGCCAGCAGCCTGCAGGCCTACGAGCAGTACTTC. Encoded protein: CASSLQAYEQYF. The chain uses TRBV7-2 and TRBJ2-7; D gene unclear. The CDR3 has 12 amino acids. Germline V gives CDR1 SGHTA, CDR2 FQGNSA. Trimming shortened V by 5 bases and J by 2 bases, and 7 bases separated the two germline ends.

A single count supports this clonotype. This sequence joins TRBV7-9 and TRBJ2-7; 12 bases fit TRBD2. V dropped 1 base and J dropped 0; count of bases not matched to a gene: 13. The CDR3 runs to 20 residues. The germline V gene encodes CDR1 SEHNR and CDR2 FQNEAQ (reference sequence). The CDR3: CASSLGQGFLTSGSSYEQYF. As DNA, the CDR3 is TGTGCCAGCAGCTTAGGACAGGGTTTTTTGACTAGCGGGAGCTCCTACGAGCAGTACTTC.

This clonotype was recorded many times. V and J are TRBV5-1 and TRBJ2-1; D is undetermined. V gave up 0 bases and J gave up 8 bases, with 9 bases separating them. The CDR3 runs to 13 residues. Germline values: CDR1 SGHRS, CDR2 YFSETQ. The chain's CDR3 is CASSLAPWDEQFF. CDR3 DNA sequence: TGCGCCAGCAGCTTGGCCCCCTGGGATGAGCAGTTCTTC.

This clonotype appeared a single time. The rearrangement uses TRBV28 and TRBJ1-4; perhaps TRBD1 as D (6 bases). V was cut by 8 bases and J by 13 bases, with 14 bases left in between. CDR1 and CDR2 (germline): MDHEN, SYDVKM. The CDR3 runs to 11 residues. In DNA form, the CDR3 reads TGTGCCAGCCGGGCAGGGGTTAGACTGTTTTTT. It is translated as CASRAGVRLFF.

The chain joins TRBV4-3 to TRBJ2-1; D call uncertain. The CDR3 has 13 residues. Germline-derived CDR1 and CDR2 are LGHNA and YSLEER. V lost 0 bases to trimming and J lost 9 bases, with 9 bases between them. CDR3 nucleotide sequence: TGCGCCAGCAGCCAAGATACCGAACGTGAGCAGTTCTTC. Translation: CASSQDTEREQFF.

The count of this clonotype is one. V is TRBV6-1 and J is TRBJ1-1; no firm D call. Trimming shortened V by 7 bases and J by 1 base, and 10 bases separated the two germline ends. The CDR3 is 13 residues long. CDR1 and CDR2 (germline): MNHNS, SASEGT. CDR3 loop: CASTLWGNTEAFF. For the CDR3, the DNA is TGTGCCAGCACCTTATGGGGGAACACTGAAGCTTTCTTT.

The rearrangement joins TRBV20-1 to TRBJ2-3; 10 positions match TRBD2. The CDR3 extends over 14 amino acids. V shed 5 bases and J 11 bases; nucleotides not matched to a gene: 13. Germline V CDR1 and CDR2: DFQATT, SNEGSKA (reference sequence). The CDR3 sequence is CSAGASGSWIVQYF. CDR3 DNA: TGCAGTGCTGGTGCTAGCGGGAGTTGGATAGTGCAGTATTTT.

The chain is built from TRBV4-3 and TRBJ2-1, with 10 bases that match TRBD2. V trimming: 0 bases; J trimming: 13 bases; junction bases outside the gene matches: 3. Germline-derived CDR1 and CDR2 are LGHNA and YSLEER. There are 13 residues in the CDR3. CDR3 in amino acids: CASSQDQREGQFF. In nucleotides, the CDR3 is TGCGCCAGCAGCCAAGATCAGCGGGAGGGACAGTTCTTC.

This clonotype was seen at least ten times. The V gene is TRBV20-1, the J gene TRBJ2-3; D remains ambiguous. The CDR3 sequence is 13 residues long. Germline assignment: CDR1 DFQATT and CDR2 SNEGSKA (reference sequence). Trimming removed 5 bases from V and 2 bases from J, with 11 bases in between. CDR3 protein: CSAYAEFTDTQYF. CDR3 nucleotide sequence: TGCAGTGCTTACGCGGAATTCACAGATACGCAGTATTTT.

This clonotype was counted once. The chain links TRBV12-3 or TRBV12-4 to TRBJ1-1; D call uncertain. This CDR3 has 12 amino acids. The germline V and J ends were trimmed by 8 bases and 4 bases, with 11 bases remaining between them. The DNA of the CDR3 is TGTGCCAGCCTTGCCGGGAGCACTGAAGCTTTCTTT. Translated: CASLAGSTEAFF.

This clonotype was detected a few times. The chain recombines TRBV4-1 with TRBJ2-2, with D perhaps TRBD1 or TRBD2 (5 bases each). CDR1 and CDR2 from the germline V gene are MGHRA and YSYEKL. V was shortened by 6 bases and J by 3 bases, with 11 bases between the two germline ends. The CDR3 runs 14 residues. CDR3 DNA sequence: TGCGCCAGCAGTCCGGGACGGGACACCGGGGAGCTGTTTTTT. It yields the protein CASSPGRDTGELFF.

This clonotype was counted a few times. This chain connects TRBV20-1 to TRBJ2-1; 11 bases are shared with TRBD2. The length of the CDR3 is 15 residues. Germline CDR1 and CDR2: DFQATT and SNEGSKA (reference sequence). V shed 3 bases and J 5 bases; nucleotides not matched to a gene: 6. CDR3 coding DNA: TGCAGTGCTAGGGGCCTACTAGCGGGAGACAATGAGCAGTTCTTC. Its translation: CSARGLLAGDNEQFF.

This clonotype was detected many times. The chain couples TRBV28 to TRBJ2-3; 7 bases map to TRBD1. V shed 6 bases and J 0 bases; nucleotides not matched to a gene: 3. The CDR3 loop spans 14 amino acids. From germline, CDR1 is MDHEN and CDR2 SYDVKM. The CDR3 DNA reads as TGTGCCAGCAGCTCGACAGGGAGCACAGATACGCAGTATTTT. It translates to CASSSTGSTDTQYF.

This clonotype was seen more than once but under ten times. This chain uses TRBV2 with TRBJ2-4; tentative D call: TRBD2 (6 bases). The CDR3 is 13 amino acids. From germline, CDR1 is SNHLY and CDR2 FYNNEI. The V gene lost 6 bases and the J gene lost 0 bases, with 6 bases spanning the gap. This chain's CDR3 is CASRRGAKNIQYF. The CDR3 bases are TGTGCCAGCAGGCGGGGAGCCAAAAACATTCAGTACTTC.

Many counts were recorded for this clonotype. The V gene is TRBV2, the J gene TRBJ2-1, with TRBD2 matching 8 bases. The germline V gene encodes CDR1 SNHLY and CDR2 FYNNEI. Trimming at V came to 0 bases and at J to 2 bases, leaving 0 bases not matched to a gene. The CDR3 sequence is 15 residues long. CDR3 coding DNA: TGTGCCAGCAGTGAAGCAGCGGGAGCCTACAATGAGCAGTTCTTC. Translated: CASSEAAGAYNEQFF.

This clonotype was detected many times. The chain joins TRBV20-1 to TRBJ2-7; no reliable D call. Deletions cut 7 bases from V and 3 bases from J, with 10 bases between. From germline, CDR1 is DFQATT and CDR2 SNEGSKA (reference sequence). This CDR3 has 11 amino acids. The CDR3 coding sequence is TGCAGTGTTGTCAAAAACTACGAGCAGTACTTC. This gives the protein CSVVKNYEQYF.

The rearrangement joins TRBV4-1 to TRBJ2-5; 8 nucleotides agree with TRBD1. From germline, CDR1 is MGHRA and CDR2 YSYEKL. The ends lost 1 base at V and 5 bases at J; junction bases unmatched: 9. There are 16 residues in the CDR3. As DNA, the CDR3 is TGCGCCAGCAGCCAAGGAAGGCCAGGGGGCCGGGAGACCCAGTACTTC. Translated, it gives CASSQGRPGGRETQYF.

At least ten counts were recorded for this clonotype. The chain couples TRBV28 to TRBJ2-1, with a tentative D call TRBD1 (6 bases). V lost 2 bases to trimming and J lost 10 bases, with 9 bases between them. Germline V gene data show CDR1 as MDHEN and CDR2 as SYDVKM. This CDR3 is 12 amino acids long. CDR3 coding DNA: TGTGCCAGCAGTTTAAACAGGGAGGAGCAGTTCTTC. It translates to CASSLNREEQFF.

This clonotype has at least ten counts. This chain uses TRBV11-3 with TRBJ2-3; D is uncertain. Germline V gene data show CDR1 as SGHNT and CDR2 as YENEEA. The CDR3 totals 13 residues. The V and J ends lost 3 bases and 4 bases respectively, with 8 bases between them. For the CDR3, the DNA is TGTGCCAGCAGCTTCTCTATGTCAGATACGCAGTATTTT. Its protein product is CASSFSMSDTQYF.

Ten or more counts support this clonotype. The chain uses TRBV11-2 and TRBJ2-1, with a weak D call TRBD2 (5 bases). CDR3 length equals 17 residues. V was cut by 2 bases and J by 5 bases, with 19 bases left in between. Germline lookup yields CDR1 SGHAT and CDR2 FQNNGV. CDR3 nucleotides: TGTGCCAGCAGCTTAAAGTGGGGAGAGAGACCGGACAATGAGCAGTTCTTC. Translated: CASSLKWGERPDNEQFF.

At least ten counts were recorded for this clonotype. V usage is TRBV11-3 and J usage is TRBJ1-1; the D is unclear. The germline V and J ends were trimmed by 2 bases and 10 bases, with 14 bases remaining between them. The V gene's germline CDR1 is SGHNT and CDR2 YENEEA. The CDR3 extends over 13 amino acids. CDR3 sequence (DNA): TGTGCCAGCAGCTTATTCATCGGGGAGGTAGCTTTCTTT. This sequence encodes CASSLFIGEVAFF.